These 19 T cell receptor beta chains were sequenced from one sample in a study of beta chain features in type 1 diabetes. The study's findings and limits: People with Type 1 diabetes carried modestly yet significantly shorter TCRB CDR3s in all four CD4+ subsets.

Of the isolated RNA, all was reverse transcribed, and so the sequenced material was expressed TCRB transcripts. The method was immunoSEQ multiplex PCR; TCRdb's version includes in-frame clones alone and lacks a portion of them. Here the sample spans about 280,000 clones, 14% to 15% being singletons. No antigen has been identified for these receptors. Material for sequencing was naive CD4+ T cells from blood. Receptors were obtained from a man in his late teens or twenties with type 1 diabetes.

The V call is TRBV15, the J call TRBJ1-2; D is perhaps TRBD1 (6 bases). There are 13 residues in the CDR3. Germline V lookup: CDR1 LNHNV, CDR2 YYDKDF (reference sequence). V shed 3 bases and J shed 2 bases, with 7 bases lying between them. The CDR3 region has the DNA TGTGCCACCAGCAGGGACAGAAACTATGGCTACACCTTC. Residues: CATSRDRNYGYTF.

The V gene is TRBV6-6, the J gene TRBJ1-3; possibly TRBD1 for D (5 bases). Trimming pared 7 bases from V and 0 bases from J, leaving 10 bases between. The CDR3 consists of 14 residues. Looked up from germline, CDR1 is MNHNY and CDR2 is SVGAGI (reference sequence). The DNA of the CDR3 is TGTGCCAGCAACGCAGGGTACTCTGGAAACACCATATATTTT. It yields the protein CASNAGYSGNTIYF.

This clone appeared a few times. V gene TRBV28 combines with J gene TRBJ1-2; D remains ambiguous. Between the trimmed V and J ends, which lost 4 bases and 0 bases, there was a span of 6 bases. The germline gives CDR1 MDHEN, CDR2 SYDVKM. The CDR3 extends over 13 amino acids. Here the CDR3 reads CASSSGANYGYTF. The CDR3 bases are TGTGCCAGCAGTTCGGGAGCTAACTATGGCTACACCTTC.

J is TRBJ2-5 and V is TRBV28, with TRBD1 matching 7 bases. The CDR3 is 13 residues long. CDR1 and CDR2 from the germline V gene are MDHEN and SYDVKM. Trimming at V came to 10 bases and at J to 1 base, leaving 6 bases not matched to a gene. The CDR3 loop reads CAITRDSQETQYF. CDR3 nucleotides: TGTGCCATTACCCGGGACAGCCAAGAGACCCAGTACTTC.

The chain joins TRBV5-1 to TRBJ2-3, with D maybe TRBD1 (5 bases). The V gene lost 0 bases and the J gene lost 6 bases, with 11 bases spanning the gap. Germline-derived CDR1 and CDR2 are SGHRS and YFSETQ. The CDR3 is 14 residues long. This CDR3 is CASSLEGAADTQYF. CDR3 nucleotides: TGCGCCAGCAGCTTGGAAGGGGCGGCGGATACGCAGTATTTT. The variable domain in full, with the rest retrieved from reference TRBV5-1 and TRBJ2-3, is KAGVTQTPRYLIKTRGQQVTLSCSPISGHRSVSWYQQTPGQGLQFLFEYFSETQRNKGNFPGRFSGRQFSNSRSEMNVSTLELGDSALYLCASSLEGAADTQYFGPGTRLTVL.

There are a few counts of this clone. The chain is built from TRBV7-2 and TRBJ1-1; no definite D call. Trimming shortened V by 3 bases and J by 5 bases, and 10 bases separated the two germline ends. Per the germline V gene, CDR1 is SGHTA and CDR2 is FQGNSA. CDR3 length: 13 residues. CDR3 DNA: TGTGCCAGCAGCTTCGGTGGGAGGACTGAAGCTTTCTTT. It codes for CASSFGGRTEAFF.

This clone has just a few counts. The chain recombines TRBV29-1 with TRBJ1-1; TRBD1 might be the D (5 bases). This CDR3 has 15 residues. V lost 6 bases and J 0 bases, leaving 17 bases between the germline ends. Germline V gene sequence: CDR1 SQVTM, CDR2 ANQGSEA. CDR3 region: CSVPRREGMNTEAFF. CDR3 sequence (DNA): TGCAGCGTACCTAGGAGGGAGGGGATGAACACTGAAGCTTTCTTT.

The chain is built from TRBV28 and TRBJ2-7, with 7 positions matching TRBD2. Germline loops: CDR1 MDHEN, CDR2 SYDVKM. V lost 3 bases, J lost 0 bases, and 8 bases stayed unmatched. The CDR3 spans 16 residues. The CDR3 here is CASSLRGRLGSYEQYF. CDR3 nucleotide sequence: TGTGCCAGCAGTTTGCGCGGGAGATTGGGCTCCTACGAGCAGTACTTC.

Concerning this clone: The junction differs from germline at one of its ends, possibly a read error. J is TRBJ2-2 and V is TRBV5-4, with D possibly matching TRBD2 (6 bases). The CDR3 extends over 16 amino acids. Per the germline V gene, CDR1 is SGHNT and CDR2 is YYREEE (reference sequence). The DNA for the CDR3 is TGCGCCAGCAGCCAAGTGCCGGGGGACTTAACCGGGGAGCTGTTTTTT. Translating it yields CASSQVPGDLTGELFF.

The chain carries TRBV13 and TRBJ1-1, with unresolved D. CDR3 size: 15 residues. V lost 1 base and J lost 0, with 9 bases in between. Germline CDR1 is PRHDT and CDR2 is FYEKMQ (reference sequence). CDR3 DNA sequence: TGTGCCAGCAGCTTAGTCGCGGGCCTGAACACTGAAGCTTTCTTT. Amino acid sequence: CASSLVAGLNTEAFF.

The sample holds a few counts of this clone. This chain connects TRBV5-1 to TRBJ2-7, with 11 bases lining up with TRBD2. Germline-derived CDR1 and CDR2 are SGHRS and YFSETQ. Losses at the gene ends were 2 bases for V and 6 bases for J; bases not matched to a gene: 4. The CDR3 extends over 14 amino acids. The DNA of the CDR3 is TGCGCCAGCAGCTTACTAGCGGGGGTAAGCGAGCAGTACTTC. This codes for CASSLLAGVSEQYF.

The J gene is TRBJ2-3, the V gene TRBV7-6, with D perhaps TRBD1 (7 bases). The V end lost 5 bases, the J end lost 8 bases, and 11 bases lay between the germline ends. The CDR3 is 12 residues long. CDR1 is SGHVS and CDR2 is FNYEAQ in the germline V gene. CDR3 residues: CASSPQGGTQYF. The CDR3 DNA follows: TGTGCCAGCAGCCCCCAGGGGGGTACGCAGTATTTT.

V usage is TRBV5-1 and J usage is TRBJ1-6; D not resolved. This CDR3 contains 16 residues. Trimming cost V 0 bases and J 4 bases, with 11 bases left between them. Germline CDR1 and CDR2: SGHRS and YFSETQ. The CDR3 protein is CASSLAGVEYNSPLHF. The DNA for the CDR3 is TGCGCCAGCAGCTTGGCCGGGGTCGAGTATAATTCACCCCTCCACTTT.

This clone appeared a few times. This rearrangement joins TRBV19 to TRBJ2-1; 10 nucleotides line up with TRBD2. The CDR3 covers 16 residues. Per germline, CDR1 LNHDA and CDR2 SQIVND (reference sequence). Germline trimming cut 4 bases from V and 0 bases from J; bases unmatched to any gene: 3. The CDR3 sequence is CASSTLAGFSYNEQFF. In DNA form, the CDR3 reads TGTGCCAGTAGTACACTAGCGGGATTCTCCTACAATGAGCAGTTCTTC. The whole variable domain, remainder taken from reference TRBV19 and TRBJ2-1, is DGGITQSPKYLFRKEGQNVTLSCEQNLNHDAMYWYRQDPGQGLRLIYYSQIVNDFQKGDIAEGYSVSREKKESFPLTVTSAQKNPTAFYLCASSTLAGFSYNEQFFGPGTRLTVL.

This clone was recorded a few times. The chain is built from TRBV4-1 and TRBJ2-1; 8 positions agree with TRBD2. V dropped 0 bases and J dropped 7; count of bases not matched to a gene: 8. CDR1 and CDR2 (germline): MGHRA, YSYEKL. The CDR3 is 16 amino acids. The chain's CDR3 is CASSQERGLAGNEQFF. The CDR3 DNA is TGCGCCAGCAGCCAAGAACGAGGACTAGCCGGGAATGAGCAGTTCTTC.

The chain uses TRBV27 and TRBJ2-5; possible D gene TRBD2, 6 bases. This CDR3 region has 13 residues. V lost 2 bases and J lost 8, with 12 bases in between. The germline gives CDR1 MNHEY, CDR2 SMNVEV (reference sequence). This CDR3 is CASSLRAGTTQYF. DNA of the CDR3: TGTGCCAGCAGTTTAAGGGCGGGAACAACCCAGTACTTC.

The J gene is TRBJ2-3, the V gene TRBV30; 12 positions agree with TRBD2. CDR1 and CDR2 (germline): GTSNPN, SVGIG (reference sequence). This CDR3 comprises 14 residues. Losses at the gene ends were 2 bases for V and 4 bases for J; bases not matched to a gene: 1. The CDR3 sequence: CAWSRLAGADTQYF. CDR3 nucleotide sequence: TGTGCCTGGAGTAGACTAGCGGGGGCAGATACGCAGTATTTT.

The chain is built from TRBV29-1 and TRBJ2-3, with TRBD2 as a possible D gene (6 bases). The CDR3 covers 13 residues. V lost 4 bases to trimming and J lost 3 bases, with 11 bases between them. The germline V gene encodes CDR1 SQVTM and CDR2 ANQGSEA. CDR3 sequence reads: CSVGGVLTDTQYF. Here the CDR3 DNA reads TGCAGCGTTGGGGGGGTGTTGACAGATACGCAGTATTTT.

The chain is built from TRBV6-6 and TRBJ2-4, with D perhaps matching TRBD2 (6 bases). The ends were cut back, 4 bases at V and 0 bases at J, with 10 bases in the middle. The V gene's germline CDR1 is MNHNY and CDR2 SVGAGI (reference sequence). The CDR3 covers 15 residues. Here the CDR3 DNA reads TGTGCCAGCAGTTTGATGGGACTAGCCAAAAACATTCAGTACTTC. This sequence encodes CASSLMGLAKNIQYF.